These 13 T cell receptor beta chains were sequenced from one sample in a study of blood T cells in healthy people across ages. Through a sample-barcoded 5' primer and a J-beta primer mix, a second PCR was run for roughly 7 to 12 cycles. From the 5' RACE reads, TCRdb called clonotypes with MiXCR, one entry per CDR3 protein. The sample holds some 1.5 million distinct CDR3 sequences; roughly 27% are singletons and the top ten take 7% to 9%. The source material was blood. The receptor source for this set is a woman aged 25 to 39 in good health.

This clonotype was detected a few times. This chain uses TRBV5-1 with TRBJ2-7; D is possibly TRBD2 (6 bases). V was clipped by 4 bases and J by 0 bases, with 8 bases between them. Looked up from germline, CDR1 is SGHRS and CDR2 is YFSETQ. This CDR3 comprises 13 residues. The CDR3 bases are TGCGCCAGCAGCCGGGAGTTCTCCTACGAGCAGTACTTC. Translating gives CASSREFSYEQYF.

The chain combines TRBV2 with TRBJ2-5, with 9 bases identical to TRBD1. The J segment lost 4 bases and the V segment lost 7 bases, leaving 7 bases of the junction unmatched. The length of the CDR3 is 14 residues. Germline-derived CDR1 and CDR2 are SNHLY and FYNNEI. The CDR3 protein is CASTRQGEGETQYF. The CDR3 DNA is TGTGCCAGCACCCGACAGGGGGAGGGAGAGACCCAGTACTTC.

V gene TRBV5-1 combines with J gene TRBJ1-1; D not resolved. V lost 0 bases to trimming and J lost 0 bases, with 9 bases between them. This CDR3 is built from 15 residues. The germline gives CDR1 SGHRS, CDR2 YFSETQ. The CDR3, as DNA: TGCGCCAGCAGCTTGGAGACAAACATGAACACTGAAGCTTTCTTT. This gives the protein CASSLETNMNTEAFF.

The V and J genes are TRBV19 and TRBJ1-5, with 7 bases aligning to TRBD1. Germline V lookup: CDR1 LNHDA, CDR2 SQIVND (reference sequence). The V gene end was trimmed by 4 bases and the J gene end by 5 bases; junction bases not matched to a gene: 5. The CDR3 length is 14 residues. The CDR3: CASSTDRQYQPQHF. CDR3 DNA sequence: TGTGCCAGTAGTACGGACAGGCAGTATCAGCCCCAGCATTTT.

This clonotype was detected ten times or more. The gene calls are TRBV5-1 and TRBJ2-7, with 11 bases identical to TRBD2. CDR1 and CDR2 from the germline V gene are SGHRS and YFSETQ. V lost 3 bases to trimming and J lost 5 bases; unmatched junction nucleotides: 10. The CDR3 loop spans 16 amino acids. CDR3 coding DNA: TGCGCCAGCAGCTCAGTAGCGGGAGGGCCGATCCACGAGCAGTACTTC. Translating it yields CASSSVAGGPIHEQYF. The whole variable domain, remainder taken from reference TRBV5-1 and TRBJ2-7, is KAGVTQTPRYLIKTRGQQVTLSCSPISGHRSVSWYQQTPGQGLQFLFEYFSETQRNKGNFPGRFSGRQFSNSRSEMNVSTLELGDSALYLCASSSVAGGPIHEQYFGPGTRLTVT.

This clonotype showed up just a few times. The genes are TRBV6-1 and TRBJ2-4; the match to TRBD1 covers 7 bases. V dropped 4 bases and J dropped 1; count of bases not matched to a gene: 7. The CDR3 sequence is 16 residues long. Germline V lookup: CDR1 MNHNS, CDR2 SASEGT. DNA for the CDR3: TGTGCCAGCAGTGCCCGACAGGGAATCGCCAAAAACATTCAGTACTTC. It codes for CASSARQGIAKNIQYF.

In this sample, this clonotype turned up a few times. The junction does not match germline at one end; this may be a read error. J is TRBJ2-3 and V is TRBV20-1; 7 nucleotides line up with TRBD2. The germline V gene has CDR1 DFQATT and CDR2 SNEGSKA (reference sequence). The CDR3 is made up of 16 amino acids. CDR3 in amino acids: CSTRDFRGGSTDTQYF. The CDR3 nucleotides are TGCAGTACTAGAGATTTTCGCGGGGGTAGCACAGATACGCAGTATTTT.

Turning to this clonotype: The junction departs from germline at one end; a sequencing error may be responsible. The chain couples TRBV24-1 to TRBJ2-1; weak D call: TRBD1 (6 bases). The germline V gene encodes CDR1 KGHDR and CDR2 SFDVKD. This CDR3 is built from 16 residues. CDR3 sequence (DNA): TGTGCCACCAGTGACGGAGGACAGCCCACCTACAATAAGCAGTTCTTC. The encoded protein is CATSDGGQPTYNKQFF.

In this sample, this clonotype turned up many times. V is TRBV24-1 and J is TRBJ2-7, with TRBD2 as a possible D gene (6 bases). Germline V gene sequence: CDR1 KGHDR, CDR2 SFDVKD. Trimming removed 5 bases at V and 3 bases at J, with 10 bases between. This CDR3 has 13 residues. CDR3 region: CATSASGGYEQYF. CDR3 DNA sequence: TGTGCCACCAGTGCTTCCGGGGGCTACGAGCAGTACTTC.

This clonotype was found a few times. The rearrangement joins TRBV20-1 to TRBJ1-5; D unclear. V lost 1 base to trimming and J lost 7 bases, with 17 bases between them. The CDR3 runs to 15 residues. Germline CDR1 and CDR2: DFQATT and SNEGSKA (reference sequence). CDR3 in DNA: TGCAGTGCTAGAGGATTTTTTAGCGGGAACCAGCCCCAGCATTTT. Amino acid sequence: CSARGFFSGNQPQHF.

This chain connects TRBV7-8 to TRBJ2-1; D may be TRBD2 (6 bases). Germline V gene lookup returns CDR1 SGHVS and CDR2 FQNEAQ. The V end lost 1 base, the J end lost 0 bases, and 25 bases lay between the germline ends. The CDR3 consists of 21 residues. The CDR3 protein is CASSLDFSPWRDQSSYNEQFF. DNA of the CDR3: TGTGCCAGCAGCTTAGATTTTAGTCCATGGAGGGACCAGAGCTCCTACAATGAGCAGTTCTTC.

A few counts support this clonotype. V is TRBV18 and J is TRBJ1-4, with no clear D. Per germline, CDR1 KGHSH and CDR2 LQKENI. The CDR3 loop spans 17 amino acids. V lost 2 bases to trimming and J lost 0 bases, with 13 bases between them. CDR3 DNA sequence: TGTGCCAGCTCACCAACACAAGGCGAGGCAACTAATGAAAAACTGTTTTTT. Translation: CASSPTQGEATNEKLFF.

This clonotype was recorded at least ten times. V gene TRBV12-5 combines with J gene TRBJ2-7; D perhaps matches TRBD2 (5 bases). The CDR3 loop spans 15 amino acids. The V gene lost 5 bases and the J gene lost 0 bases, with 14 bases spanning the gap. Germline V gene data show CDR1 as LGHNT and CDR2 as FRNRAP. CDR3 DNA sequence: TGTGCTAGTGGTCCTGACTACCCCGTCTCCTACGAGCAGTACTTC. Protein: CASGPDYPVSYEQYF. The full variable domain, in which reference TRBV12-5 and TRBJ2-7 provide the parts outside the CDR3, is DARVTQTPRHKVTEMGQEVTMRCQPILGHNTVFWYRQTMMQGLELLAYFRNRAPLDDSGMPKDRFSAEMPDATLATLKIQPSEPRDSAVYFCASGPDYPVSYEQYFGPGTRLTVT.